The rows below give T cell receptor beta chains drawn from one sample of a study of regulatory and conventional T cells in RAG deficiency. Profiled with immunoSEQ multiplex PCR; TCRdb holds only in-frame clones, not every one. The data hold tens of thousands of clones, with around 95% observed a single time. These data also formed part of another study, on regulatory T cells.

The sequenced sample consisted of CD25- CD4+ T cells sorted from blood. These TCRs come from a human donor in good health. The CDR3 runs from the conserved cysteine through the conserved F or W. Fields, in order: clone size, V gene, D gene, J gene, CDR3 protein, CDR3 DNA. D genes are given only for firm matches. Expanded clones are given a class, and other clones once, few, many or no size at all.

NA	TRBV29-1	NA	TRBJ2-3	CSVSPAGQGDTQYF	TGCAGCGTTAGCCCGGCAGGGCAGGGAGATACGCAGTATTTT
NA	TRBV9	TRBD2	TRBJ2-6	CASSVGGGYSGANVLTF	TGTGCCAGCAGCGTAGGGGGGGGGTACTCTGGGGCCAACGTCCTGACTTTC
NA	TRBV19	TRBD1	TRBJ2-2	CASSARRGPNTGELFF	TGTGCCAGTAGCGCACGAAGGGGGCCGAACACCGGGGAGCTGTTTTTT
NA	TRBV28	NA	TRBJ1-5	CASSLFGGGNQPQHF	TGTGCCAGCAGTTTATTCGGGGGGGGCAATCAGCCCCAGCATTTT
once	TRBV28	TRBD1	TRBJ1-2	CASTNRGPYGYTF	TGTGCCAGCACCAACAGGGGGCCCTATGGCTACACCTTC
NA	TRBV19	NA	TRBJ1-2	CASSIKGARGYTF	TGTGCCAGTAGTATAAAAGGGGCCCGTGGCTACACCTTC
NA	TRBV4-1	TRBD2	TRBJ2-1	CASSQGPSGGIDEQFF	TGCGCCAGCAGCCAAGGGCCCTCGGGGGGGATCGATGAGCAGTTCTTC
NA	TRBV2	TRBD1	TRBJ2-7	CASIRPGQGKNEQYF	TGTGCCAGCATCCGCCCGGGACAGGGTAAAAACGAGCAGTACTTC
once	TRBV4-2	TRBD1	TRBJ1-3	CASSQDRTGLNTIYF	TGTGCCAGCAGCCAAGATCGGACAGGGTTAAACACCATATATTTT
NA	TRBV2	TRBD1	TRBJ1-4	CASTKLWDRNEKLFF	TGTGCCAGCACCAAATTGTGGGACAGAAATGAAAAACTGTTTTTT
once	TRBV5-1	TRBD1	TRBJ1-6	CASRTGTDNNSPLHF	TGCGCCAGCAGAACCGGGACAGATAATAATTCCCCCCTCCACTTT
NA	TRBV28	NA	TRBJ1-5	CASNPPSGGVGRQPQHF	TGTGCCAGCAACCCACCTTCGGGAGGGGTGGGAAGGCAGCCCCAGCATTTT
NA	TRBV6-5	TRBD1	TRBJ1-2	CASRRQGPNKGYTF	TGTGCCAGCAGGAGACAGGGACCAAATAAGGGCTACACCTTC
NA	TRBV4-3	NA	TRBJ1-5	CASSQAVSLSRAGKGLDQPQHF	TGCGCCAGCAGCCAAGCCGTCTCTCTTTCCAGGGCAGGGAAAGGTTTGGATCAGCCCCAGCATTTT
NA	TRBV20-1	NA	TRBJ1-1	CSAGTQQAFF	TGCAGTGCCGGGACTCAGCAAGCTTTCTTT
once	TRBV6-1	TRBD2	TRBJ2-2	CASSGLESGGPGELFF	TGTGCCAGCAGTGGCCTAGAAAGCGGGGGGCCCGGGGAGCTGTTTTTT
NA	TRBV18	TRBD2	TRBJ2-7	CASSPPGTSGDYEQYF	TGTGCCAGCTCACCCCCAGGGACTAGCGGGGATTACGAGCAGTACTTC
NA	TRBV28	NA	TRBJ2-2	CASSRPGGNTGELFF	TGTGCCAGCAGTCGTCCGGGGGGCAACACCGGGGAGCTGTTTTTT
NA	TRBV4-1	NA	TRBJ1-4	CASSQDAGGLNEKLFF	TGCGCCAGCAGCCAAGACGCCGGTGGGCTCAATGAAAAACTGTTTTTT
once	TRBV6-1	TRBD2	TRBJ2-3	CASNLAGGHSDTQYF	TGTGCCAGCAATTTAGCGGGGGGGCATTCAGATACGCAGTATTTT
NA	TRBV30	NA	TRBJ2-5	CAWSGLGQETQYF	TGTGCCTGGAGTGGACTAGGCCAAGAGACCCAGTACTTC
few	TRBV29-1	NA	TRBJ2-3	CSVGRGSTDTQYF	TGCAGCGTTGGCCGGGGGTCCACAGATACGCAGTATTTT
NA	TRBV19	TRBD1	TRBJ2-1	CASSLSGRGKFF	TGTGCCAGTAGTTTGTCAGGCAGGGGGAAATTCTTC
NA	TRBV25-1	NA	TRBJ1-1	CASSGRSLRNTEAFF	TGTGCCAGCAGTGGTAGGAGTTTGCGGAACACTGAAGCTTTCTTT
NA	TRBV7-2	NA	TRBJ1-5	CASSPADRIQPQHF	TGTGCCAGCAGCCCGGCTGACAGGATTCAGCCCCAGCATTTT